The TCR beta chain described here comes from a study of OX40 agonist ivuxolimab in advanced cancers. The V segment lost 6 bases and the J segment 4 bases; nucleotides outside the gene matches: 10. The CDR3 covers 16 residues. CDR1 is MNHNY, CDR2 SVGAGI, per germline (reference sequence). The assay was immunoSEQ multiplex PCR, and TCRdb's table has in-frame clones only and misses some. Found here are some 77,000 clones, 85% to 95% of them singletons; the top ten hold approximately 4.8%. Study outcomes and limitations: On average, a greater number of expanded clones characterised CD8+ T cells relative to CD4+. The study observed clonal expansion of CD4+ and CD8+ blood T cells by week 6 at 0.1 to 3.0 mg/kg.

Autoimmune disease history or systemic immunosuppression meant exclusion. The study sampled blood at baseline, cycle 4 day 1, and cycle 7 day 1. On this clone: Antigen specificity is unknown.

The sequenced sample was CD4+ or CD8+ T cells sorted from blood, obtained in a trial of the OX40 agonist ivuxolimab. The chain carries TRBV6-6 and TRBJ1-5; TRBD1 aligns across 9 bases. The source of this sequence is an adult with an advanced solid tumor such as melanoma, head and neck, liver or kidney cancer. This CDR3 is CASSAGTGSANQPQHF. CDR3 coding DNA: TGTGCCAGCAGCGCCGGGACAGGGAGCGCGAATCAGCCCCAGCATTTT.